The 19 T cell receptor beta chains in this list originate from one sample, sequenced in a study of beta chain features in type 1 diabetes. Sequencing targeted expressed TCRB transcripts, as all isolated RNA had been reverse transcribed. The repertoire was sequenced with immunoSEQ multiplex PCR; TCRdb's copy has only in-frame clones and lacks some. The sample holds roughly 170,000 clones, less than 15% seen once. The source material was central memory CD4+ T cells from blood. These receptors were obtained from a woman in her late teens or twenties in good health.

The J gene is TRBJ2-1, the V gene TRBV6-5; D possibly corresponds to TRBD2 (5 bases). Trimming took off 10 bases at V and 5 bases at J, with 21 bases between the two ends. Germline V gene sequence: CDR1 MNHEY, CDR2 SVGAGI. The CDR3 spans 15 residues. CDR3 residues: CATRRPGNLNNEQFF. The CDR3, as DNA: TGTGCCACTCGACGCCCGGGGAATCTCAACAATGAGCAGTTCTTC.

CDR3 nucleotides: TGCAGCGTTGGAACGGGACTAGCTCCCTACGAGCAGTACTTC. It encodes CSVGTGLAPYEQYF. The chain recombines TRBV29-1 with TRBJ2-7, with TRBD2 matching over 9 bases. V trimming: 4 bases; J trimming: 2 bases; junction bases outside the gene matches: 6. The V gene's germline CDR1 is SQVTM and CDR2 ANQGSEA. The CDR3 spans 14 residues.

The chain couples TRBV5-4 to TRBJ1-1, with D possibly being TRBD1 (6 bases). Germline V gene lookup returns CDR1 SGHNT and CDR2 YYREEE (reference sequence). CDR3 length: 14 residues. V lost 4 bases, J lost 1 base, and 11 bases lay in between. Here the CDR3 DNA reads TGTGCCAGCAGCGCCGGACAGCGGAACACTGAAGCTTTCTTT. Translation gives CASSAGQRNTEAFF.

This clone was counted between two and nine times. V usage is TRBV2 and J usage is TRBJ1-1; the D gene is possibly TRBD1 (5 bases). CDR3 length: 14 amino acids. V was cut by 6 bases and J by 5 bases, with 16 bases left in between. In germline, CDR1 is SNHLY, CDR2 FYNNEI. The CDR3 here is CASREIQGRTEAFF. CDR3 nucleotides: TGTGCCAGCAGGGAAATTCAGGGCCGAACTGAAGCTTTCTTT.

The V call is TRBV29-1, the J call TRBJ2-7; 8 bases fit TRBD2. This CDR3 contains 15 residues. V trimming: 4 bases; J trimming: 5 bases; junction bases outside the gene matches: 13. Per the germline V gene, CDR1 is SQVTM and CDR2 is ANQGSEA. The CDR3 is CSVGPAGQREHEQYF. The CDR3 coding sequence is TGCAGCGTTGGCCCCGCGGGGCAGCGGGAGCACGAGCAGTACTTC.

This clone has more than one count but fewer than ten. This rearrangement joins TRBV5-4 to TRBJ1-1; 8 nucleotides match TRBD1. The V gene's germline CDR1 is SGHNT and CDR2 YYREEE (reference sequence). The CDR3 is 13 amino acids. J was trimmed by 6 bases and V by 2 bases; bases with no gene match: 3. This CDR3 is CASSLQGGAEAFF. The CDR3, as DNA: TGTGCCAGCAGCTTACAGGGGGGGGCTGAAGCTTTCTTT.

The rearrangement links TRBV7-2 to TRBJ2-7; 11 bases align to TRBD2. V trimming: 4 bases; J trimming: 4 bases; junction bases outside the gene matches: 9. Germline CDR1 is SGHTA and CDR2 is FQGNSA. The CDR3 has 16 amino acids. The CDR3 DNA reads as TGTGCCAGCAGCTCGAGTGTACTAGCGGGGGCGTACGAGCAGTACTTC. It is translated as CASSSSVLAGAYEQYF.

V gene TRBV7-9 combines with J gene TRBJ1-1; D uncertain. The length of the CDR3 is 11 residues. Trimming shortened V by 5 bases and J by 8 bases, and 9 bases separated the two germline ends. In germline, CDR1 is SEHNR, CDR2 FQNEAQ (reference sequence). The CDR3: CASSDQVEAFF. Here the CDR3 DNA reads TGTGCCAGCAGCGACCAGGTGGAAGCTTTCTTT.

This rearrangement joins TRBV15 to TRBJ2-5; 7 bases align to TRBD1. Per the germline V gene, CDR1 is LNHNV and CDR2 is YYDKDF (reference sequence). Unmatched junction bases numbered 6, after V lost 1 base and J lost 4 bases. CDR3 length: 15 residues. In nucleotides, the CDR3 is TGTGCCACCAGCAGAGGGACAGGAATAAGAGAGACCCAGTACTTC. This translates into CATSRGTGIRETQYF.

The table lists this clone with a few counts. This rearrangement joins TRBV13 to TRBJ2-5; 8 nucleotides align to TRBD1. The CDR3 length is 16 residues. CDR1 and CDR2 from the germline V gene are PRHDT and FYEKMQ (reference sequence). Trimming cost V 3 bases and J 4 bases; bases outside gene matches: 10. The CDR3 is CASSLTPGGMGETQYF. In nucleotides, the CDR3 is TGTGCCAGCAGCTTGACCCCAGGGGGCATGGGAGAGACCCAGTACTTC.

J is TRBJ2-3 and V is TRBV18; D unclear. The germline CDR1 and CDR2 sequences are KGHSH and LQKENI. CDR3 length: 14 residues. The ends were cut back, 3 bases at V and 0 bases at J, with 7 bases in the middle. CDR3 protein: CASSPARSTDTQYF. DNA of the CDR3: TGTGCCAGCTCACCCGCCCGGAGCACAGATACGCAGTATTTT.

The chain carries TRBV7-8 and TRBJ1-4, with TRBD1 as a possible D gene (6 bases). Germline-derived CDR1 and CDR2 are SGHVS and FQNEAQ. V lost 3 bases and J 3 bases, leaving 14 bases between the germline ends. This CDR3 contains 16 residues. The CDR3 loop is CASSFVQGSANEKLFF. Here the CDR3 DNA reads TGTGCCAGCAGCTTTGTCCAGGGGTCGGCTAATGAAAAACTGTTTTTT. The full variable domain, in which reference TRBV7-8 and TRBJ1-4 provide the parts outside the CDR3, is GAGVSQSPRYKVAKRGQDVALRCDPISGHVSLFWYQQALGQGPEFLTYFQNEAQLDKSGLPSDRFFAERPEGSVSTLKIQRTQQEDSAVYLCASSFVQGSANEKLFFGSGTQLSVL.

This clone was recorded a few times. This CDR3 is CASSEWNRDHYEQYF. CDR3 in DNA: TGTGCCAGCAGTGAATGGAACAGGGACCACTACGAGCAGTACTTC. This chain uses TRBV25-1 with TRBJ2-7; TRBD1 is a possible D gene (6 bases). V gave up 1 base and J gave up 3 bases, with 13 bases separating them. This CDR3 has 15 residues. CDR1 and CDR2 (germline): MGHDK, SYGVNS.

In its sample, this clone was seen a few times. The chain has TRBV28 and TRBJ2-2; D is possibly TRBD2 (6 bases). CDR3 length: 15 residues. The germline V gene has CDR1 MDHEN and CDR2 SYDVKM. The V gene lost 2 bases and the J gene lost 4 bases, with 11 bases spanning the gap. CDR3 coding DNA: TGTGCCAGCAGTTTAGGAGGGAGTAGCACCGGGGAGCTGTTTTTT. Amino acids: CASSLGGSSTGELFF.

This chain joins TRBV7-8 and TRBJ2-5; a possible D gene is TRBD1 (7 bases). From germline, CDR1 is SGHVS and CDR2 FQNEAQ. V lost 5 bases and J lost 2, with 9 bases in between. The CDR3 has 13 residues. CDR3 loop: CASSAGQQETQYF. In nucleotides, the CDR3 is TGTGCCAGCAGCGCGGGACAGCAAGAGACCCAGTACTTC.

This clone was counted only a few times. The chain joins TRBV5-4 to TRBJ2-3; 7 bases agree with TRBD1. The CDR3 is 15 residues long. CDR1 is SGHNT, CDR2 YYREEE, per germline (reference sequence). J gave up 2 bases and V 4 bases, and 7 bases lay outside the gene matches. The CDR3 DNA reads TGTGCCAGCAGCCCAGGACAGGAGAACACAGATACGCAGTATTTT. It translates to CASSPGQENTDTQYF.

V usage is TRBV4-1 and J usage is TRBJ1-2; D is unresolved. Germline CDR1 and CDR2: MGHRA and YSYEKL. This CDR3 has 13 residues. V was pared by 0 bases and J by 3 bases, with 5 bases between. CDR3: CASSQDSHYGYTF. CDR3 nucleotides: TGCGCCAGCAGCCAAGATAGCCACTATGGCTACACCTTC.

The count of this clone is one. V gene TRBV9 combines with J gene TRBJ1-1, with 8 nucleotides matching TRBD1. CDR1 is SGDLS, CDR2 YYNGEE, per germline. The CDR3 spans 14 residues. V dropped 4 bases and J dropped 4; count of bases not matched to a gene: 6. CDR3 sequence reads: CASSPGGWRTEAFF. In nucleotides, the CDR3 is TGTGCCAGCAGCCCAGGGGGCTGGCGCACTGAAGCTTTCTTT.

In this sample, this clone turned up a few times. CDR3 bases: TGCAGCGTTGGGGGGGGAACAGGGGGCCCTAGCACAGATACGCAGTATTTT. It is translated as CSVGGGTGGPSTDTQYF. This chain uses TRBV29-1 with TRBJ2-3, with 9 bases lining up with TRBD1. There are 17 residues in the CDR3. Germline loops: CDR1 SQVTM, CDR2 ANQGSEA. Losses at the gene ends were 4 bases for V and 0 bases for J; bases not matched to a gene: 11.